One and the same sample provided the 11 T cell receptor beta chains below, sequenced in a study of identical twins. TCRdb re-called the 5' RACE reads with MiXCR, one entry per CDR3 protein. The sample includes more than 400,000 distinct CDR3 sequences, 13% to 15% of them seen just once. These data were also reused for a study on yellow fever vaccine responses in identical twins.

Sequences were obtained from CD4+ T cells sorted from blood. Source of these receptors: a woman younger than 30 in good health.

This clonotype was recorded a few times. The DNA for the CDR3 is TGTGCCAGCAGCACGCCCACAAAGGGACTAGCGGGGTCGGATACGCAGTATTTT. Translated, it gives CASSTPTKGLAGSDTQYF. V and J are TRBV7-6 and TRBJ2-3; 13 bases align to TRBD2. Germline assignment: CDR1 SGHVS and CDR2 FNYEAQ. The CDR3 is made up of 18 amino acids. The V segment lost 5 bases and the J segment 6 bases; nucleotides outside the gene matches: 14.

The chain combines TRBV25-1 with TRBJ2-1; TRBD2 might be the D (5 bases). Trimming pared 4 bases from V and 10 bases from J, leaving 20 bases between. The germline V gene encodes CDR1 MGHDK and CDR2 SYGVNS. This CDR3 has 15 residues. In DNA form, the CDR3 reads TGTGCCAGCAGTGCTTTGGCCGGCGAGGGCGGCGAGCAGTTCTTC. Amino acids: CASSALAGEGGEQFF.

This clonotype was counted a few times. J is TRBJ2-3 and V is TRBV20-1, with TRBD2 matching 11 bases. After removal of 5 bases from V and 5 bases from J, the junction contained 6 bases not matched to a gene. CDR1 DFQATT and CDR2 SNEGSKA come from the germline V gene (reference sequence). The CDR3 extends over 14 amino acids. CDR3: CSAYSGRVVDTQYF. The DNA of the CDR3 is TGCAGTGCTTATAGCGGGAGGGTGGTAGATACGCAGTATTTT.

The gene calls are TRBV20-1 and TRBJ2-3; D remains ambiguous. The CDR3 extends over 13 amino acids. Germline V lookup: CDR1 DFQATT, CDR2 SNEGSKA (reference sequence). Trimming stripped 2 bases from V and 0 bases from J, with 6 bases between. This CDR3 is CSARSDSTDTQYF. Written as DNA, the CDR3 is TGCAGTGCTAGATCAGACAGCACAGATACGCAGTATTTT.

This clonotype was detected a few times. This rearrangement joins TRBV7-2 to TRBJ1-5; D is undetermined. CDR1 and CDR2 from the germline V gene are SGHTA and FQGNSA. V lost 6 bases to trimming and J lost 6 bases, with 9 bases between them. This CDR3 comprises 12 residues. This chain's CDR3 is CASREVGQPQHF. In nucleotides, the CDR3 is TGTGCCAGCAGGGAGGTTGGTCAGCCCCAGCATTTT.

The chain joins TRBV12-3 or TRBV12-4 to TRBJ1-2, with D unresolved. V lost 6 bases, J lost 2 bases, and 13 bases lay in between. CDR3 length: 14 residues. CDR3 region: CASSRLPPNYGYTF. Written as DNA, the CDR3 is TGTGCCAGCAGCCGACTGCCTCCGAACTATGGCTACACCTTC.

This clonotype was seen once. The V call is TRBV3-1, the J call TRBJ2-1, with 7 bases identical to TRBD1. Per the germline V gene, CDR1 is LGHDT and CDR2 is YNNKEL (reference sequence). The CDR3 is 15 residues long. V lost 7 bases to trimming and J lost 7 bases; unmatched junction nucleotides: 13. CDR3 amino acids: CASTPPTGKINEQFF. DNA of the CDR3: TGTGCCAGCACCCCCCCGACAGGGAAGATAAATGAGCAGTTCTTC.

At least ten counts were recorded for this clonotype. This chain joins TRBV28 and TRBJ2-3, with 12 nucleotides matching TRBD2. The CDR3 is made up of 18 amino acids. Germline CDR1 is MDHEN and CDR2 is SYDVKM. Losses at the gene ends were 6 bases for V and 2 bases for J; bases not matched to a gene: 12. DNA of the CDR3: TGTGCCAGCAGGCCCCTAGCGGGAGGGCCTTTCCTCACAGATACGCAGTATTTT. It specifies CASRPLAGGPFLTDTQYF.

The V call is TRBV29-1, the J call TRBJ1-1, with 8 bases aligning to TRBD1. From germline, CDR1 is SQVTM and CDR2 ANQGSEA. V lost 5 bases, J lost 5 bases, and 7 bases stayed unmatched. This CDR3 spans 13 amino acids. The CDR3 region has the DNA TGCAGCGTTATTACAGGGGGTCGGACTGAAGCTTTCTTT. Amino acids: CSVITGGRTEAFF.

This clonotype appeared a few times. The chain links TRBV5-1 to TRBJ2-5, with 11 bases that match TRBD2. The CDR3 consists of 14 residues. The germline V gene encodes CDR1 SGHRS and CDR2 YFSETQ. V lost 4 bases to trimming and J lost 5 bases; unmatched junction nucleotides: 4. The CDR3 loop reads CASSTSGRGETQYF. The CDR3 DNA is TGCGCCAGCAGCACTAGCGGGAGAGGGGAGACCCAGTACTTC.

This chain uses TRBV5-1 with TRBJ2-2; 12 nucleotides line up with TRBD2. The V and J ends lost 4 bases and 2 bases, in that order; junction bases with no gene match: 6. Per germline, CDR1 SGHRS and CDR2 YFSETQ. CDR3 length equals 17 residues. The CDR3 coding sequence is TGCGCCAGCAGCAAGGGGACTAGCGGGTTAAACACCGGGGAGCTGTTTTTT. The encoded protein is CASSKGTSGLNTGELFF.